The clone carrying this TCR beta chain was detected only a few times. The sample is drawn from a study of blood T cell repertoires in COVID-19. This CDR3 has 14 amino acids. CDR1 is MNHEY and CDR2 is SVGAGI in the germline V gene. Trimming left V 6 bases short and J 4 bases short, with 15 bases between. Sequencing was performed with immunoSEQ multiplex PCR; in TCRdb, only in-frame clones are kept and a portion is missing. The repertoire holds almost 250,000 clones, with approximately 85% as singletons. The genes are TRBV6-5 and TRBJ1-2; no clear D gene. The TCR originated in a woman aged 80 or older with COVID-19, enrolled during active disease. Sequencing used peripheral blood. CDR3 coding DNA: TGTGCCAGCAGCCCCACGGGATGGGTCTATGGCTACACCTTC. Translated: CASSPTGWVYGYTF.